The table lists the clone carrying this TCR beta chain with a few counts. Its specificity is not known. These data are taken from a study of CD8 T cells in ankylosing spondylitis. Study-wide results and caveats: A number of the motif variants had already been described in reactive arthritis synovial fluid and blood.

There are 15 residues in the CDR3. The junction had 6 bases not matched to a gene; V was cut back by 6 bases and J by 1 base. Quantitative 5'-RACE with molecular barcodes generated TCR beta libraries. TCRdb re-analysed the 5' RACE reads in MiXCR, keeping a single row per CDR3 protein. There are about 360,000 distinct CDR3 sequences in the sample; roughly 22% occur only once, and around 13% lies in the top ten. This TCR was sampled from a male donor with ankylosing spondylitis or in good health (not recorded which). Sequenced input: blood, either unsorted or a sorted T cell fraction (not recorded which). The chain recombines TRBV12-3 or TRBV12-4 with TRBJ2-1, with 7 bases that match TRBD1. CDR3 region: CASSRGQISYNEQFF. The CDR3 coding sequence is TGTGCCAGCAGCAGGGGACAGATATCCTACAATGAGCAGTTCTTC.